This T cell receptor beta chain was observed in a study of Ad26.COV2.S vaccination and SARS-CoV-2 variants. Study at large: Participants got Ad26.COV2.S intramuscularly, once or twice 56 days apart.

Between the trimmed V and J ends, which lost 7 bases and 0 bases, there was a span of 9 bases. Germline V gives CDR1 MNHEY, CDR2 SVGAGI. The length of the CDR3 is 13 residues. TCRdb's table, derived via immunoSEQ multiplex PCR, lists solely in-frame clones and lacks some. This sample carries some 330,000 clones, 85% to 90% of them seen once, and the ten largest clones take about 5%. Turning to this clone: Its antigen is not identified.

Notes on the study in general: Overall T cell responses may have been underestimated by the analyses of TCR breadth and depth.

The treatment: some 19 received Ad26.COV2.S at low or high dose, single or two shots; about 5 received placebo; per-sample allocation not given. It was on day 63 after the first vaccine or placebo injection that samples were taken. SARS-CoV-2 spike from the Wuhan strain was encoded by the vaccine, an Ad26 vector. The material sequenced was peripheral blood, taken in a trial of Ad26.COV2.S vaccine versus placebo. This sequence originates from a person aged 18-65 years who received the Ad26.COV2.S COVID-19 vaccine or a placebo. The rearrangement links TRBV6-5 to TRBJ1-1; D is ambiguous. The CDR3 loop is CASIKFVNTEAFF. CDR3 nucleotides: TGTGCCAGCATTAAATTTGTGAACACTGAAGCTTTCTTT.